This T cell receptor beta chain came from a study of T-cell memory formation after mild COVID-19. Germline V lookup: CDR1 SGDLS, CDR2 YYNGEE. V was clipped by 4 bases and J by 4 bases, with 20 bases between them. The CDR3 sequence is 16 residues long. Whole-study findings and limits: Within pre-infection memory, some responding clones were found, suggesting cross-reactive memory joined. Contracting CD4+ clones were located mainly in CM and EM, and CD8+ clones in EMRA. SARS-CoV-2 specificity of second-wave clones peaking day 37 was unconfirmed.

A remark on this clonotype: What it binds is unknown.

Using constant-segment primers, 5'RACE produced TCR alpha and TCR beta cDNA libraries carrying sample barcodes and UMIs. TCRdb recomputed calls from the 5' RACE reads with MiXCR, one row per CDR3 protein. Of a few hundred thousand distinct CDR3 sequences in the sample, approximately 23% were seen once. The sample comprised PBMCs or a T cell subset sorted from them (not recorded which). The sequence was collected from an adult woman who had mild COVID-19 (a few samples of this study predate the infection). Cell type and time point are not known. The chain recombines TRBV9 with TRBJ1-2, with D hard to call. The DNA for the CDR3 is TGTGCCAGCAGCCCCCCAAGTGGCAGCGCCGGCTATGGCTACACCTTC. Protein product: CASSPPSGSAGYGYTF.